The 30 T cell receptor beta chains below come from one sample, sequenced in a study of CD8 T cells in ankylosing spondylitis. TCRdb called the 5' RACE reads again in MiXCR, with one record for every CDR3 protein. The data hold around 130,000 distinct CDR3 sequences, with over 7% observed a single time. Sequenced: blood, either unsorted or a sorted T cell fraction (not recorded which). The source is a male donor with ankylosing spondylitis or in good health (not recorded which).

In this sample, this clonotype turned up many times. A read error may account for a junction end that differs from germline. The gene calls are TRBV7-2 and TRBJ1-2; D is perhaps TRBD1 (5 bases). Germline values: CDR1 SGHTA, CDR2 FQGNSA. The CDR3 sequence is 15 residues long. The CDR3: CASSLSQGTNSGYTF. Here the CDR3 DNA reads TGTGCCAGCAGCTTATCGCAAGGGACTAACTCTGGCTACACCTTC.

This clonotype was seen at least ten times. In nucleotides, the CDR3 is TGTGCCAGCAGCGAGGCCCCTGGAAACACCATATATTTT. As protein: CASSEAPGNTIYF. V and J are TRBV9 and TRBJ1-3; D remains unclear. The V end lost 3 bases, the J end lost 2 bases, and 6 bases lay between the germline ends. The CDR3 runs 13 residues. Germline CDR1 SGDLS, CDR2 YYNGEE.

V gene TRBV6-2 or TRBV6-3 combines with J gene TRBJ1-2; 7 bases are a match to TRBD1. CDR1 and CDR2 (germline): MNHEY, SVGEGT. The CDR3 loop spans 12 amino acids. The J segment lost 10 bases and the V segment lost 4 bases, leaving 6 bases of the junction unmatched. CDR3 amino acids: CASSSGTVSYTF. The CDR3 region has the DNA TGTGCCAGCAGTTCCGGGACAGTATCCTACACCTTC.

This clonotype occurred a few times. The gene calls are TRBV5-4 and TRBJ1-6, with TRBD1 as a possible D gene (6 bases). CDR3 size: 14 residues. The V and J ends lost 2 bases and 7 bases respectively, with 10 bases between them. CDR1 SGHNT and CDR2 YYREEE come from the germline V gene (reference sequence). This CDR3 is CASSFDRKNSPLHF. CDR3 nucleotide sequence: TGTGCCAGCAGCTTTGACAGGAAGAATTCACCCCTCCACTTT.

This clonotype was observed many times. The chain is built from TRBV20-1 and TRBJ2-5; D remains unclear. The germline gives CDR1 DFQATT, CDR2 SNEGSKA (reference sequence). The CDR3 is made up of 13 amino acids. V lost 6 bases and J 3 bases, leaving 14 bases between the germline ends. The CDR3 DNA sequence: TGCAGTGCAATCTACCCCTGGAAAGAGACCCAGTACTTC. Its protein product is CSAIYPWKETQYF.

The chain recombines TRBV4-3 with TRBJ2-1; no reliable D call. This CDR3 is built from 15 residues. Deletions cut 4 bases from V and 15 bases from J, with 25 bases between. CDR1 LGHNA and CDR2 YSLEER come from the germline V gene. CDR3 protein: CASSPREGIQAILFF. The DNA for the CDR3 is TGCGCCAGCAGCCCCCGAGAAGGGATCCAGGCGATTTTGTTCTTC.

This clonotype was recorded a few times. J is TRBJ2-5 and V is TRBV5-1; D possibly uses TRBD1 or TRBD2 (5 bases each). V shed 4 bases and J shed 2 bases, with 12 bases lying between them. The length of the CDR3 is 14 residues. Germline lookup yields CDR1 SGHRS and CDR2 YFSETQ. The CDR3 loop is CASSPGTQQETQYF. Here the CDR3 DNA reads TGCGCCAGCAGCCCCGGGACCCAACAAGAGACCCAGTACTTC.

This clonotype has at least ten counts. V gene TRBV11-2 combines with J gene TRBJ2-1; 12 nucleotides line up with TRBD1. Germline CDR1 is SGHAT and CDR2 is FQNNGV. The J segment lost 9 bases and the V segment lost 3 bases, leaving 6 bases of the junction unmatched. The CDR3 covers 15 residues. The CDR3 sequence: CASSLGQGAEGEQFF. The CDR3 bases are TGTGCCAGCAGCTTGGGACAGGGGGCGGAGGGTGAGCAGTTCTTC.

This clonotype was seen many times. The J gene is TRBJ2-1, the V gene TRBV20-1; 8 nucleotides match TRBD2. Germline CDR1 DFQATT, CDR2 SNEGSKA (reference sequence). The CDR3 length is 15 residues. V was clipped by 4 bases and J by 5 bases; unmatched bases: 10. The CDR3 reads CSATPAGVGNNEQFF. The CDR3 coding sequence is TGCAGTGCTACCCCAGCGGGAGTTGGGAACAATGAGCAGTTCTTC.

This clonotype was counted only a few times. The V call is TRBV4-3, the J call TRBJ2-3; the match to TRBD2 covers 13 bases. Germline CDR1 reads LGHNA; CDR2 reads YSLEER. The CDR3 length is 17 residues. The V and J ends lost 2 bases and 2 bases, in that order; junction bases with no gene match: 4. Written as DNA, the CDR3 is TGCGCCAGCAGCCAAAGGACTAGCGGGAGTTCCACAGATACGCAGTATTTT. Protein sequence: CASSQRTSGSSTDTQYF.

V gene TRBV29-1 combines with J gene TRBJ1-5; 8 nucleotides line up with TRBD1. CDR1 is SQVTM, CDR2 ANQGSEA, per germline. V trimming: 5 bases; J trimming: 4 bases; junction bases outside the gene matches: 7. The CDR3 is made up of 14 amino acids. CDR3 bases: TGCAGCGTTCGATTGGGGACAGGTAATCAGCCCCAGCATTTT. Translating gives CSVRLGTGNQPQHF.

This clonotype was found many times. Here the CDR3 reads CASSAVSEQYF. The CDR3, as DNA: TGTGCCAGCAGTGCGGTGTCCGAGCAGTACTTC. The V call is TRBV5-6, the J call TRBJ2-7; D uncertain. Germline loops: CDR1 SGHDT, CDR2 YYEEEE. V was shortened by 5 bases and J by 6 bases, with 9 bases between the two germline ends. The length of the CDR3 is 11 residues.

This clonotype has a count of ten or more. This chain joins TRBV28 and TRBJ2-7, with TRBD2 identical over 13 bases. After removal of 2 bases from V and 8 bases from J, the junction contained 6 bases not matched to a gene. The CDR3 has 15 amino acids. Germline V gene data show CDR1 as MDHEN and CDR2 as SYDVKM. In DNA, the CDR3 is TGTGCCAGCAGTTTAGAACTAGCGGGAGGGCCTCAGCAGTACTTC. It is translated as CASSLELAGGPQQYF.

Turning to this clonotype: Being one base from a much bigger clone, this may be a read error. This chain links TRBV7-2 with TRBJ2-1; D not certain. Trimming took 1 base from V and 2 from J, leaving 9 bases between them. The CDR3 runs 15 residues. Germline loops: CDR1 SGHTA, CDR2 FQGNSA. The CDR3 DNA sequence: TGTGCCAGCAGCTTAGGGATTGTGGCCTACAATGAGCAGTTCTTC. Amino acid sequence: CASSLGIVAYNEQFF.

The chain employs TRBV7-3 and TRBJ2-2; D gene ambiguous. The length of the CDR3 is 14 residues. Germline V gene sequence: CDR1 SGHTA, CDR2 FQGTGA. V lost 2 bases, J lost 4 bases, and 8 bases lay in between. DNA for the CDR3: TGTGCCAGCAGCTTATTTCCAGCCACCGGGGAGCTGTTTTTT. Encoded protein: CASSLFPATGELFF.

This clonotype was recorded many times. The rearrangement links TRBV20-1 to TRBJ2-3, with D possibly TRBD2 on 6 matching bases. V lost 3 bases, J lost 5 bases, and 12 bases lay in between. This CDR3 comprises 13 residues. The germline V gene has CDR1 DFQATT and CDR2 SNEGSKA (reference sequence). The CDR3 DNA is TGCAGTGCTAGTTCGGGAGCGTTAGATACGCAGTATTTT. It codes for CSASSGALDTQYF.

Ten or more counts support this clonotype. CDR3 nucleotide sequence: TGTGCCAGCAGCTTAGTCAGGGGGCACTACCAAGAGACCCAGTACTTC. Protein: CASSLVRGHYQETQYF. The chain carries TRBV7-2 and TRBJ2-5, with TRBD1 matching 8 bases. V shed 1 base, J shed 0 bases, and the junction held 4 bases outside the gene matches. This CDR3 comprises 16 residues. Germline CDR1 is SGHTA and CDR2 is FQGNSA.

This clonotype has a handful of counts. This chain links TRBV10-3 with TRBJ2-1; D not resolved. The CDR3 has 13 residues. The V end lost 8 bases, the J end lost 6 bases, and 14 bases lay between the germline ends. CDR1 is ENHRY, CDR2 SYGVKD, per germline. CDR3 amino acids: CAISTSSSNEQFF. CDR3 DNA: TGTGCCATCTCCACCTCGTCGTCCAATGAGCAGTTCTTC.

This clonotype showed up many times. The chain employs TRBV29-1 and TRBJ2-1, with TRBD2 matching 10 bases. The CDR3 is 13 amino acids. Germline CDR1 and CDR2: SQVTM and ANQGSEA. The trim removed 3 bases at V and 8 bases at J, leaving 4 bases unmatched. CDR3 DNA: TGCAGCGTTGAGGCTAGCGGGAGCTATGAGCAGTTCTTC. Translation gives CSVEASGSYEQFF.

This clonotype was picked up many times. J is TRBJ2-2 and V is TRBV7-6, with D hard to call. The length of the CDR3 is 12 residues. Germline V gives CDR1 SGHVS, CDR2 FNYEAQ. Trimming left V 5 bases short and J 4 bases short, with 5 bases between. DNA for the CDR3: TGTGCCAGCAGCCAGAGCACCGGGGAGCTGTTTTTT. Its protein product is CASSQSTGELFF.

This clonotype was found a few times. The CDR3 loop is CASSTGGTHQETQYF. CDR3 nucleotides: TGCGCCAGCAGCACAGGGGGGACCCACCAAGAGACCCAGTACTTC. J is TRBJ2-5 and V is TRBV5-1; 8 nucleotides agree with TRBD1. This CDR3 contains 15 residues. CDR1 and CDR2 (germline): SGHRS, YFSETQ. The V gene end was trimmed by 4 bases and the J gene end by 0 bases; junction bases not matched to a gene: 5. Full variable domain (missing parts from reference TRBV5-1 and TRBJ2-5): KAGVTQTPRYLIKTRGQQVTLSCSPISGHRSVSWYQQTPGQGLQFLFEYFSETQRNKGNFPGRFSGRQFSNSRSEMNVSTLELGDSALYLCASSTGGTHQETQYFGPGTRLLVL.

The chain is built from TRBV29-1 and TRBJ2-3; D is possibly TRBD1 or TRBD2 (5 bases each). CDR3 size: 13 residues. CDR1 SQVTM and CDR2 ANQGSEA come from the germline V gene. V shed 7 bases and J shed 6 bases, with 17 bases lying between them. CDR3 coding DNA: TGCAGCGCACGCCGGGACCCGGTTGATACGCAGTATTTT. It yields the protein CSARRDPVDTQYF.

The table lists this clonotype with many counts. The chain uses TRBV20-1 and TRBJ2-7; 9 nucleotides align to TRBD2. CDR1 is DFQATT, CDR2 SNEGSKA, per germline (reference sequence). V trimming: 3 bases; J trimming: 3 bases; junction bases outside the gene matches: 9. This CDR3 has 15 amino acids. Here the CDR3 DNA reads TGCAGTGCTAGTTCCACCGCGGGAGGGTACTACGAGCAGTACTTC. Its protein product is CSASSTAGGYYEQYF.

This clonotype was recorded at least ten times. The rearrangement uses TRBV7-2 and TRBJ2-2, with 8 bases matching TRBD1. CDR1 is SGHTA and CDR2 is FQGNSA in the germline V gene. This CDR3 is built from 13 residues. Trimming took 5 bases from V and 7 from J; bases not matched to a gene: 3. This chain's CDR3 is CASSATGVGELFF. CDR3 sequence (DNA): TGTGCCAGCAGCGCGACAGGGGTCGGGGAGCTGTTTTTT.

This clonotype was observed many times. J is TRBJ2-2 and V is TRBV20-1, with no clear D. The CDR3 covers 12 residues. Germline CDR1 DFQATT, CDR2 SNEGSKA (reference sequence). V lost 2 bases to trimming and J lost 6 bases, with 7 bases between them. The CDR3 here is CSARSVAGELFF. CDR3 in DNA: TGCAGTGCTAGATCGGTGGCCGGGGAGCTGTTTTTT.

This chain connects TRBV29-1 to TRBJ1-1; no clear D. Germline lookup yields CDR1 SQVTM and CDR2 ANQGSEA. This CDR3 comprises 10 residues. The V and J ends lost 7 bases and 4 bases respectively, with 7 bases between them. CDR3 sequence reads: CSGGPTEAFF. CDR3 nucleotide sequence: TGCAGCGGAGGGCCCACTGAAGCTTTCTTT.

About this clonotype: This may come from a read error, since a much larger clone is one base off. CDR3 coding DNA: TGTGCCAGCAGCCCCGGACGGACTGGAAAACTGTTTTTT. Its protein is CASSPGRTGKLFF. J is TRBJ1-4 and V is TRBV7-2, with D unresolved. With 5 bases removed from V and 10 bases from J, the gap between germline ends came to 14 bases. Germline V gene lookup returns CDR1 SGHTA and CDR2 FQGNSA. The CDR3 runs to 13 residues.

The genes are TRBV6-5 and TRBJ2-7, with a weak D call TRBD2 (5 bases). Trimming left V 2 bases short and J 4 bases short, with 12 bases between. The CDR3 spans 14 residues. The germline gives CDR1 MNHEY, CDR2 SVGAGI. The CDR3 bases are TGTGCCAGCAGTTACGTCGGGCTAGCTTACGAGCAGTACTTC. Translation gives CASSYVGLAYEQYF.

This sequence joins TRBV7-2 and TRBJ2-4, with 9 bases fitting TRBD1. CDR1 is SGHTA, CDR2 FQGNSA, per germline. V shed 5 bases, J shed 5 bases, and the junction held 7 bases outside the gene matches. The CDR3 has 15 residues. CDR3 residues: CASSLDRGEQNIQYF. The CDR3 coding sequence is TGTGCCAGCAGCCTGGACAGGGGCGAACAAAACATTCAGTACTTC.

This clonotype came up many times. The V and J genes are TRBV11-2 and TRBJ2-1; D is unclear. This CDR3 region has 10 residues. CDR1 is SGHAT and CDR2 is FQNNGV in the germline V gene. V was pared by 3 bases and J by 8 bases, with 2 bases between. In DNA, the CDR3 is TGTGCCAGCAGCTTTCATGAGCAGTTCTTC. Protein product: CASSFHEQFF. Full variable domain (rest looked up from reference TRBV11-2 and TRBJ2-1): EAGVAQSPRYKIIEKRQSVAFWCNPISGHATLYWYQQILGQGPKLLIQFQNNGVVDDSQLPKDRFSAERLKGVDSTLKIQPAKLEDSAVYLCASSFHEQFFGPGTRLTVL.